The entry that follows covers one T cell receptor (beta chain) sequence. The sample is drawn from a study of blood T cell repertoires in COVID-19. Turning to the study itself: PBMCs, B-cell-depleted T cells, or T cells provided the cDNA or gDNA that made up the material.

Measured with immunoSEQ multiplex PCR; TCRdb has only the in-frame clones, and not every one. The sample includes 300,000 to 350,000 clones, 88% of them seen just once. Germline lookup yields CDR1 LGHDT and CDR2 YNNKEL (reference sequence). After removal of 1 base from V and 4 bases from J, the junction contained 4 bases not matched to a gene. CDR3 length: 15 amino acids. The TCR was taken from a man aged 25 to 40 who had recovered from COVID-19. V gene TRBV3-1 (or the pseudogene TRBV3-2) combines with J gene TRBJ2-7, with 10 nucleotides matching TRBD1. The sequencing sample was made of PBMCs or T cells enriched from blood (not recorded which). Here the CDR3 reads CASSQGTGGRYEQYF. CDR3 nucleotides: TGTGCCAGCAGCCAAGGGACAGGGGGTAGGTACGAGCAGTACTTC.